Listed below are T cell receptor beta chains from one sample, sequenced in a study of identical twins. TCRdb re-analysed the 5' RACE reads in MiXCR, keeping a single row per CDR3 protein. Of hundreds of thousands of distinct CDR3 sequences in the sample, more than 6.5% were seen once. These records were also assigned to another study, of yellow fever vaccine responses in identical twins.

The sample taken for sequencing was PBMCs. The source of these receptors is a woman aged 18 to 35 in good health. The CDR3 runs from the conserved cysteine through the conserved F or W.

TRBV29-1	CSVTTGEGFVGYTF
TRBV6-2/TRBV6-3	CASRAELGNQPQHF
TRBV11-2	CASSLRPGGRSGELFF
TRBV11-2	CASSLVPTEGYEQYF
TRBV5-1	CASSLTGYEQYF
TRBV12-3/TRBV12-4	CASSLALARGNEQYF
TRBV12-3/TRBV12-4	CASSSPGGGGVNEQFF
TRBV29-1	CSVDGDVPYNEQFF
TRBV25-1	CASSEGAAYEQYF
TRBV2	CASSAQGLRINYGYTF
TRBV25-1	CASSDPSGIRSPLHF
TRBV11-2	CASSLDVRLAGVLETQYF
TRBV7-7	CASSFLAGYQETQYF
TRBV28	CASRLIKVGETQYF
TRBV6-4	CASSGVASPLDEQFF
TRBV7-2	CASSLGREGGEQYF
TRBV6-2/TRBV6-3	CASSYSGDREQYF
TRBV7-2	CASSLKASGVSYEQYF
TRBV7-7	CASSSEAGQETQYF
TRBV20-1	CSATTRKGFMNEQFF
TRBV7-9	CASSAFRSGNEQFF
TRBV6-2/TRBV6-3	CASESPRIDGNQPQHF
TRBV7-2	CASSLASGYRYNEQFF
TRBV25-1	CASREVQKSEAFF
TRBV2	CASSESTGPGSRNEQFF
TRBV20-1	CSARDPRAGAHTGELFF
TRBV12-3/TRBV12-4	CASSSQLGNTIYF
TRBV6-5	CASSYSLAFSSREQYF
TRBV4-3	CASSQDRRTSYEQYF
TRBV27	CASSFLTGTGPYEQYF
TRBV7-2	CASSLGSDGGNEKLFF
TRBV12-5	CASGSPGARAFF
TRBV12-3/TRBV12-4	CASSSRGSEWGSGPTGYGYTF
TRBV28	CASSSGRSGNTIYF
TRBV6-2/TRBV6-3	CASSSVSYEQYF
TRBV7-2	CASSRNRGTEQYF
TRBV4-2	CASSQGVRSEFTDTQYF
TRBV29-1	CSGGLNNEQFF
TRBV18	CASSRETVSQETQYF